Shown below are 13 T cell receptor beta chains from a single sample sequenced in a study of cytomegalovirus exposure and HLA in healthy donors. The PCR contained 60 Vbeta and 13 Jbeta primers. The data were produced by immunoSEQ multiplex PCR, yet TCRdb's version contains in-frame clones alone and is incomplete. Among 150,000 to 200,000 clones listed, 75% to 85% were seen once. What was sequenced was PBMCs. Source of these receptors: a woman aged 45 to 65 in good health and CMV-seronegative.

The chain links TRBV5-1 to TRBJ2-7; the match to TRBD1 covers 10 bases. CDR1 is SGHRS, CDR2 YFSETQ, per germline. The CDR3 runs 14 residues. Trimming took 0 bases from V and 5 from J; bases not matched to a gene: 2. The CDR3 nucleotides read TGCGCCAGCAGCTTGGGGACAGGGGGGGACGAGCAGTACTTC. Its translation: CASSLGTGGDEQYF.

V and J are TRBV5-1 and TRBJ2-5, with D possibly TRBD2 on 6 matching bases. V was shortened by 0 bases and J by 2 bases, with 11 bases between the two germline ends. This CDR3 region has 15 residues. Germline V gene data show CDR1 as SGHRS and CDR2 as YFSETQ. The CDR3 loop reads CASSLAGGWQETQYF. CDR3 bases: TGCGCCAGCAGCTTGGCCGGAGGGTGGCAAGAGACCCAGTACTTC.

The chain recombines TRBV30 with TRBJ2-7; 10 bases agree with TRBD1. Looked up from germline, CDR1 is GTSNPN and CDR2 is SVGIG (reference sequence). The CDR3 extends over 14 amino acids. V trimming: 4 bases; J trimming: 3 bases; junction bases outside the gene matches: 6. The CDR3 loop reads CAWIPGQGHYEQYF. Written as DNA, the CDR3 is TGTGCCTGGATTCCGGGACAGGGGCACTACGAGCAGTACTTC.

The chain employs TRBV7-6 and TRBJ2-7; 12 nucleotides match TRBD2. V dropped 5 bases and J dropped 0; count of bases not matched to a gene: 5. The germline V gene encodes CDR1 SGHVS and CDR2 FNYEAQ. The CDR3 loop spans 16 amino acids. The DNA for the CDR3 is TGTGCCAGCAGCAACTCACTAGCGGGGGGCTCCTACGAGCAGTACTTC. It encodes CASSNSLAGGSYEQYF.

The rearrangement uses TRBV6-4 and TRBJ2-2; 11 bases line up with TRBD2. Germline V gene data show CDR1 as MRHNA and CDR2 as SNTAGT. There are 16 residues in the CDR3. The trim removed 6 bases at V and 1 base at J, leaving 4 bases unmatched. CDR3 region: CASSPGLAGNTGELFF. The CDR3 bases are TGTGCCAGCAGCCCCGGACTAGCGGGGAACACCGGGGAGCTGTTTTTT.

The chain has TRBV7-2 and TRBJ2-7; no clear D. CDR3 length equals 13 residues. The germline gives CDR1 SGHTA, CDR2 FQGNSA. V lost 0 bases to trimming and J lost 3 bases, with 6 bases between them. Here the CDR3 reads CASSLAYSYEQYF. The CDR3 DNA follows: TGTGCCAGCAGCTTAGCCTACAGCTACGAGCAGTACTTC.

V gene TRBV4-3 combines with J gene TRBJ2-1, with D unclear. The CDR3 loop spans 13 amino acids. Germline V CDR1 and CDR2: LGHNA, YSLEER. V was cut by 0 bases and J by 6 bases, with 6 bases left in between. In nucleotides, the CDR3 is TGCGCCAGCAGCCAAGACGCGGTCAATGAGCAGTTCTTC. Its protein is CASSQDAVNEQFF.

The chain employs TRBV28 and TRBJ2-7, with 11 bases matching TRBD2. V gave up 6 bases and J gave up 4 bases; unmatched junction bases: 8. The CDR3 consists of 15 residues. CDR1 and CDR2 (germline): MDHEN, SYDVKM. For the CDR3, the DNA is TGTGCCAGCAGAGGAGCCGGGACTAGCGGATACGAGCAGTACTTC. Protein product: CASRGAGTSGYEQYF.

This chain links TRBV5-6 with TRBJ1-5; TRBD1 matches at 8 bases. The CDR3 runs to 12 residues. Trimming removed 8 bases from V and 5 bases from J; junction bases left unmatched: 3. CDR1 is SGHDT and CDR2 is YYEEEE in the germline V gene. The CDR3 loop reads CARDRAHQPQHF. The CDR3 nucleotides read TGTGCCAGGGACAGGGCCCATCAGCCCCAGCATTTT.

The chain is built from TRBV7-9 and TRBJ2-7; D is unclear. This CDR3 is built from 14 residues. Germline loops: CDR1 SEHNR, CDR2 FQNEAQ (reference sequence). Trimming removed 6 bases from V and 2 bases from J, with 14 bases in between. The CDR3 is CASSPLAVPYEQYF. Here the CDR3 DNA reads TGTGCCAGCAGTCCCTTGGCGGTGCCCTACGAGCAGTACTTC.

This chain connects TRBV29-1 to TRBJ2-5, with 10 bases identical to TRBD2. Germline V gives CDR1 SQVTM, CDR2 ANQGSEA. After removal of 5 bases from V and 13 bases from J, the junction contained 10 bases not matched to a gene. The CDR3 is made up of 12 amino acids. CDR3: CSVKSAGGPLYF. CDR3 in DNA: TGCAGCGTTAAGTCAGCGGGAGGGCCCCTGTACTTC.

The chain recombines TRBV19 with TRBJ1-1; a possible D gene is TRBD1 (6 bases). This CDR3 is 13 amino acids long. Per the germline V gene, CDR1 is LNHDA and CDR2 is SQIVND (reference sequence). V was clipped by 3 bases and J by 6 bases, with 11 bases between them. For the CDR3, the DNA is TGTGCCAGTAGTATTGGGGGCCGCCCTGAAGCTTTCTTT. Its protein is CASSIGGRPEAFF. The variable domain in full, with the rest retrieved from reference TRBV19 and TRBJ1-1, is DGGITQSPKYLFRKEGQNVTLSCEQNLNHDAMYWYRQDPGQGLRLIYYSQIVNDFQKGDIAEGYSVSREKKESFPLTVTSAQKNPTAFYLCASSIGGRPEAFFGQGTRLTVV.

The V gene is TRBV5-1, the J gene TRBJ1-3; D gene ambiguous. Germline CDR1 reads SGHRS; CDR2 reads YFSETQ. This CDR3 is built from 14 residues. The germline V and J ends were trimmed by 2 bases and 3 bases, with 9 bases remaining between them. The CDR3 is CASSLGGGGNTIYF. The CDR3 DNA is TGCGCCAGCAGCTTAGGAGGCGGTGGAAACACCATATATTTT. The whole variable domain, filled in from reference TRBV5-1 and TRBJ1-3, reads KAGVTQTPRYLIKTRGQQVTLSCSPISGHRSVSWYQQTPGQGLQFLFEYFSETQRNKGNFPGRFSGRQFSNSRSEMNVSTLELGDSALYLCASSLGGGGNTIYFGEGSWLTVV.